The 30 T cell receptor beta chains presented below share a single source sample, sequenced in a study of Tregs in tolerant kidney transplant recipients. Antigens for these TCRs are unknown. Method: immunoSEQ multiplex PCR; TCRdb's copy keeps in-frame clones and lacks some. The sample shows 7,000 to 9,000 clones, around 49% of them seen only once. Sequenced sample: CD4+ T cells from blood cultured with allogeneic cells. The receptors were gathered from a human donor in good health.

The V call is TRBV9, the J call TRBJ2-2; TRBD1 or TRBD2 may be the D gene (5 bases each). Trimming took 5 bases from V and 0 from J, leaving 11 bases between them. Per germline, CDR1 SGDLS and CDR2 YYNGEE. This CDR3 has 15 amino acids. The CDR3 nucleotides read TGTGCCAGCAGAAGGGACCTAGCGAACACCGGGGAGCTGTTTTTT. The encoded protein is CASRRDLANTGELFF.

This clone counts as medium-sized. The chain employs TRBV4-1 and TRBJ2-7; D is tentatively TRBD1 or TRBD2 (6 bases each). V was pared by 3 bases and J by 3 bases, with 21 bases between. This CDR3 has 17 residues. In germline, CDR1 is MGHRA, CDR2 YSYEKL. This CDR3 reads CASSHRQGGWGLYEQYF. In DNA form, the CDR3 reads TGCGCCAGCAGCCACCGCCAAGGGGGGTGGGGGCTCTACGAGCAGTACTTC.

This chain connects TRBV6-1 to TRBJ1-3, with TRBD1 matching over 11 bases. Germline lookup yields CDR1 MNHNS and CDR2 SASEGT. The CDR3 is 18 amino acids. Trimming at V came to 0 bases and at J to 0 bases, leaving 4 bases not matched to a gene. In DNA, the CDR3 is TGTGCCAGCAGTGAAGCGTATGGGACAGGGGGCTCTGGAAACACCATATATTTT. Amino acid sequence: CASSEAYGTGGSGNTIYF.

This clone has more than one count but fewer than ten. This chain connects TRBV7-9 to TRBJ1-2, with no clear D. Germline V lookup: CDR1 SEHNR, CDR2 FQNEAQ (reference sequence). This CDR3 contains 15 residues. The germline V and J ends were trimmed by 4 bases and 4 bases, with 16 bases remaining between them. The DNA for the CDR3 is TGTGCCAGCAGCTCCTTGGTGGGTTTAACCTATGGCTACACCTTC. Its translation: CASSSLVGLTYGYTF.

The rearrangement joins TRBV5-4 to TRBJ2-1; D is uncertain. The germline gives CDR1 SGHNT, CDR2 YYREEE (reference sequence). The CDR3 totals 14 residues. The V end was cut by 4 bases, the J end by 4 bases, with 12 bases between. Here the CDR3 DNA reads TGTGCCAGCAGCACGACGGGCAGTTACAATGAGCAGTTCTTC. This sequence encodes CASSTTGSYNEQFF.

Of note for this clone: The junction and the germline gene differ at one end; a read error may be behind it. V is TRBV5-3 and J is TRBJ2-7; D is possibly TRBD1 (7 bases). TRBV5-3 is labeled an ORF, and its function is uncertain. The CDR3 sequence is 14 residues long. The CDR3 spells CASSLDAGQLEQYF. In nucleotides, the CDR3 is TGTGCCAGCAGCTTGGATGCGGGACAGCTCGAGCAGTACTTC.

This clone was seen more than once but under ten times. The rearrangement joins TRBV5-1 to TRBJ1-1; the match to TRBD1 covers 10 bases. Trimming at V came to 4 bases and at J to 4 bases, leaving 4 bases not matched to a gene. The germline V gene encodes CDR1 SGHRS and CDR2 YFSETQ. The CDR3 extends over 14 amino acids. CDR3 in amino acids: CASSRDRGGTEAFF. The DNA of the CDR3 is TGCGCCAGCAGCCGGGACAGGGGAGGCACTGAAGCTTTCTTT.

This clone has only a few counts. The chain links TRBV30 to TRBJ2-1, with 8 bases lining up with TRBD1. This CDR3 is 16 amino acids long. Looked up from germline, CDR1 is GTSNPN and CDR2 is SVGIG (reference sequence). After removal of 2 bases from V and 0 bases from J, the junction contained 6 bases not matched to a gene. The CDR3 spells CAWSPRQGPSYNEQFF. The CDR3 DNA reads as TGTGCCTGGAGTCCTAGACAGGGGCCCTCCTACAATGAGCAGTTCTTC.

This clone has more than one count but fewer than ten. The chain employs TRBV6-6 and TRBJ2-2, with 9 bases lining up with TRBD2. Germline V gives CDR1 MNHNY, CDR2 SVGAGI (reference sequence). V shed 4 bases, J shed 8 bases, and the junction held 5 bases outside the gene matches. The CDR3 runs to 14 residues. CDR3 residues: CASSWFLAGGELFF. Written as DNA, the CDR3 is TGTGCCAGCAGTTGGTTCCTAGCGGGGGGGGAGCTGTTTTTT.

The CDR3, as DNA: TGTGCCAGCAGTTTACGGGGTGGTCGCGGCTACACCTTC. Its protein is CASSLRGGRGYTF. The chain has TRBV28 and TRBJ1-2; D not certain. Trimming stripped 2 bases from V and 8 bases from J, with 12 bases between. The length of the CDR3 is 13 residues. Germline CDR1 and CDR2: MDHEN and SYDVKM.

This chain uses TRBV7-2 with TRBJ2-1, with D perhaps given as TRBD1 or TRBD2 (5 bases each). V was trimmed by 2 bases and J by 9 bases, leaving 17 bases between them. Germline-derived CDR1 and CDR2 are SGHTA and FQGNSA. CDR3 length: 15 amino acids. The CDR3 DNA sequence: TGTGCCAGCAGCTTAACGGGGCAATACCATAGTGAGCAGTTCTTC. It is translated as CASSLTGQYHSEQFF.

The rearrangement uses TRBV7-3 and TRBJ2-5; the match to TRBD2 covers 7 bases. The CDR3 totals 13 residues. Germline V gene data show CDR1 as SGHTA and CDR2 as FQGTGA. J lost 7 bases, V lost 2 bases, and 4 bases had no gene match. This CDR3 is CASSLEASGTQYF. CDR3 sequence (DNA): TGTGCCAGCAGCTTAGAGGCTAGCGGGACCCAGTACTTC.

This clone is medium-sized in the sample. The chain is built from TRBV18 and TRBJ2-3; no firm D call. Trimming shortened V by 2 bases and J by 3 bases, and 9 bases separated the two germline ends. CDR1 is KGHSH and CDR2 is LQKENI in the germline V gene. This CDR3 is 14 amino acids long. In nucleotides, the CDR3 is TGTGCCAGCTCACCAAGACAACTGACAGATACGCAGTATTTT. This encodes CASSPRQLTDTQYF.

The chain links TRBV21-1 to TRBJ2-6. TRBV21-1 is listed as a pseudogene. This CDR3 has 17 amino acids. CDR3 nucleotide sequence: TGTGCCAGCAGCATAAACGGCGAGTTCTCTGGGGCCAACGTCCTGACTTTC. It translates to CASSINGEFSGANVLTF.

The chain links TRBV10-3 to TRBJ2-3; 8 bases map to TRBD2. V was clipped by 11 bases and J by 3 bases; unmatched bases: 19. The CDR3 totals 17 residues. Germline V gene data show CDR1 as ENHRY and CDR2 as SYGVKD. The CDR3: CALKRGRGLGETDTQYF. The CDR3 DNA is TGTGCCTTGAAAAGGGGCCGGGGACTAGGAGAGACAGATACGCAGTATTTT.

The genes are TRBV18 and TRBJ1-1; D perhaps matches TRBD1 (5 bases). CDR3 length: 14 residues. Per the germline V gene, CDR1 is KGHSH and CDR2 is LQKENI. The V and J ends lost 8 bases and 1 base respectively, with 14 bases between them. This chain's CDR3 is CASALDIRNTEAFF. The CDR3 DNA reads as TGTGCCAGCGCCCTGGACATCCGGAACACTGAAGCTTTCTTT.

The genes are TRBV10-3 and TRBJ1-2; D is possibly TRBD1 (5 bases). V lost 10 bases, J lost 3 bases, and 18 bases lay in between. This CDR3 is built from 14 residues. Per the germline V gene, CDR1 is ENHRY and CDR2 is SYGVKD. The CDR3 bases are TGTGCCAGCCTAAAGACGGACACCTACTATGGCTACACCTTC. It encodes CASLKTDTYYGYTF.

This clone was detected only a few times. The V call is TRBV18, the J call TRBJ1-2; D unclear. Germline CDR1 KGHSH, CDR2 LQKENI. Between the trimmed V and J ends, which lost 2 bases and 5 bases, there was a span of 9 bases. The CDR3 totals 13 residues. CDR3 nucleotide sequence: TGTGCCAGCTCACCAGGTACAGCTTATGGCTACACCTTC. Its translation is CASSPGTAYGYTF.

The J gene is TRBJ1-2, the V gene TRBV4-1, with 7 bases matching TRBD1. This CDR3 is built from 14 residues. Germline loops: CDR1 MGHRA, CDR2 YSYEKL. Trimming at V came to 0 bases and at J to 8 bases, leaving 6 bases not matched to a gene. The CDR3 loop is CASSQEGGVLGYTF. The DNA for the CDR3 is TGCGCCAGCAGCCAAGAAGGGGGCGTTTTGGGCTACACCTTC.

The V call is TRBV5-1, the J call TRBJ1-2, with 7 bases fitting TRBD1. Germline CDR1 SGHRS, CDR2 YFSETQ. Losses at the gene ends were 7 bases for V and 6 bases for J; bases not matched to a gene: 12. This CDR3 is built from 14 residues. CDR3 bases: TGCGCCAGCGGGAAGCGACAGGGAGGGGATGGCTACACCTTC. It encodes CASGKRQGGDGYTF.

In its sample, this clone is medium-sized. The chain is built from TRBV9 and TRBJ1-2; 10 bases are shared with TRBD1. After removal of 4 bases from V and 9 bases from J, the junction contained 9 bases not matched to a gene. CDR1 and CDR2 from the germline V gene are SGDLS and YYNGEE. The CDR3 runs to 14 residues. The CDR3 reads CASSPRDRGGSYTF. In DNA form, the CDR3 reads TGTGCCAGCAGCCCCCGGGACAGGGGAGGAAGCTACACCTTC.

This clone has a single count. The rearrangement joins TRBV19 to TRBJ2-7, with 7 positions matching TRBD1. CDR1 is LNHDA and CDR2 is SQIVND in the germline V gene (reference sequence). The CDR3 spans 16 residues. Trimming at V came to 5 bases and at J to 7 bases, leaving 17 bases not matched to a gene. The CDR3 sequence is CASSRNRDSYMREQYF. CDR3 in DNA: TGTGCCAGTAGTCGTAATCGGGACAGTTATATGCGGGAGCAGTACTTC.

The chain links TRBV11-2 to TRBJ2-5; D is unclear. This CDR3 is 12 amino acids long. The germline V gene has CDR1 SGHAT and CDR2 FQNNGV. V lost 1 base, J lost 4 bases, and 4 bases lay in between. CDR3 coding DNA: TGTGCCAGCAGCTTAGTTCCAGAGACCCAGTACTTC. Protein sequence: CASSLVPETQYF.

This chain connects TRBV7-9 to TRBJ1-2; no clear D. Germline-derived CDR1 and CDR2 are SEHNR and FQNEAQ (reference sequence). Trimming stripped 2 bases from V and 5 bases from J, with 6 bases between. The CDR3 runs 12 residues. The CDR3 region has the DNA TGTGCCAGCAGCTTAATAGGGTATGGCTACACCTTC. This translates into CASSLIGYGYTF.

This clone was found a few times. This chain links TRBV6-5 with TRBJ2-3; 8 nucleotides align to TRBD2. The CDR3 contains 15 residues. From germline, CDR1 is MNHEY and CDR2 SVGAGI. V shed 6 bases and J 6 bases; nucleotides not matched to a gene: 11. The CDR3 loop is CASSSWRGVWDTQYF. The CDR3 DNA follows: TGTGCCAGCAGCTCCTGGCGGGGGGTGTGGGATACGCAGTATTTT.

This clone qualifies as medium-sized. The rearrangement links TRBV5-1 to TRBJ2-3; unclear D gene. CDR1 and CDR2 (germline): SGHRS, YFSETQ. V dropped 2 bases and J dropped 9 bases, with 16 bases sitting between them. CDR3 size: 14 residues. CDR3 protein: CASSLGPRQYTQYF. The DNA of the CDR3 is TGCGCCAGCAGCTTAGGACCCCGCCAATACACGCAGTATTTT.

The rearrangement links TRBV19 to TRBJ1-2, with 9 nucleotides matching TRBD1. The germline V gene has CDR1 LNHDA and CDR2 SQIVND (reference sequence). Trimming removed 4 bases from V and 4 bases from J; junction bases left unmatched: 7. The CDR3 has 15 amino acids. The CDR3 nucleotides read TGTGCCAGTAGTAGAAGCACAGGGGGCGCCTATGGCTACACCTTC. It yields the protein CASSRSTGGAYGYTF. Together with reference TRBV19 and TRBJ1-2, the CDR3 gives the full variable domain: DGGITQSPKYLFRKEGQNVTLSCEQNLNHDAMYWYRQDPGQGLRLIYYSQIVNDFQKGDIAEGYSVSREKKESFPLTVTSAQKNPTAFYLCASSRSTGGAYGYTFGSGTRLTVV.

V gene TRBV28 combines with J gene TRBJ2-7; D is uncertain. This CDR3 contains 10 residues. Germline CDR1 MDHEN, CDR2 SYDVKM. Trimming pared 6 bases from V and 6 bases from J, leaving 6 bases between. CDR3 coding DNA: TGTGCCAGCAGGACTCCCGAGCAGTACTTC. Amino acids: CASRTPEQYF. The complete variable domain, with remaining parts taken from reference TRBV28 and TRBJ2-7, reads DVKVTQSSRYLVKRTGEKVFLECVQDMDHENMFWYRQDPGLGLRLIYFSYDVKMKEKGDIPEGYSVSREKKERFSLILESASTNQTSMYLCASRTPEQYFGPGTRLTVT.

This clone was picked up one time. The CDR3 region has the DNA TGTGCCTGGAGTGTACGGGGTGATCAGCCCCAGCATTTT. Its protein is CAWSVRGDQPQHF. The chain employs TRBV30 and TRBJ1-5; D is unresolved. The germline V gene encodes CDR1 GTSNPN and CDR2 SVGIG (reference sequence). This CDR3 has 13 amino acids. Trimming left V 0 bases short and J 5 bases short, with 8 bases between.

The sample holds a few counts of this clone. The V call is TRBV5-1, the J call TRBJ1-2, with D possibly matching TRBD1 (6 bases). V shed 0 bases and J shed 8 bases, with 14 bases lying between them. The CDR3 sequence is 14 residues long. Germline CDR1 reads SGHRS; CDR2 reads YFSETQ. The CDR3 coding sequence is TGCGCCAGCAGCTTGGACGACAGGCTAGGGGGCTACACCTTC. It specifies CASSLDDRLGGYTF.